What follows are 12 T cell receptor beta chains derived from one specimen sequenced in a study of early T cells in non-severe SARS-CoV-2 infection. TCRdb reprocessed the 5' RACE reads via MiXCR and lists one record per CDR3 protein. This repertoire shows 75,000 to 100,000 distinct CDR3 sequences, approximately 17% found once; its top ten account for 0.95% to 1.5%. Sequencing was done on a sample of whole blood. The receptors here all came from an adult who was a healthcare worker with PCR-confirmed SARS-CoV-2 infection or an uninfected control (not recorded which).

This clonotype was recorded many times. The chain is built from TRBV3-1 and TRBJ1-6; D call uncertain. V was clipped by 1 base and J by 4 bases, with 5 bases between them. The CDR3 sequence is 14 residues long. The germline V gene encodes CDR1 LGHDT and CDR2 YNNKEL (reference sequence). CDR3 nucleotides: TGTGCCAGCAGCCAAGGGGTATATAATTCACCCCTCCACTTT. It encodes CASSQGVYNSPLHF.

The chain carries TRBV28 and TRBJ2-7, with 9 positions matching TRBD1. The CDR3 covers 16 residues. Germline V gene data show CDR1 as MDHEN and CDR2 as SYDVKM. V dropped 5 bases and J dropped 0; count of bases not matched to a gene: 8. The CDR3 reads CASSLLGQGDSYEQYF. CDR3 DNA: TGTGCCAGCAGTCTGTTGGGACAGGGTGACTCCTACGAGCAGTACTTC. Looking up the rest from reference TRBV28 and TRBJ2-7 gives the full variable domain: DVKVTQSSRYLVKRTGEKVFLECVQDMDHENMFWYRQDPGLGLRLIYFSYDVKMKEKGDIPEGYSVSREKKERFSLILESASTNQTSMYLCASSLLGQGDSYEQYFGPGTRLTVT.

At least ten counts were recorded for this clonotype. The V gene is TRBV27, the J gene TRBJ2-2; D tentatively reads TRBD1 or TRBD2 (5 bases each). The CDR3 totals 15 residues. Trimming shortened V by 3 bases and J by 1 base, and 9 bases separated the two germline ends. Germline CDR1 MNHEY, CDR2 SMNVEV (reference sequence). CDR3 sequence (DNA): TGTGCCAGCAGTTTGAGGGGTCGGAACACCGGGGAGCTGTTTTTT. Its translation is CASSLRGRNTGELFF.

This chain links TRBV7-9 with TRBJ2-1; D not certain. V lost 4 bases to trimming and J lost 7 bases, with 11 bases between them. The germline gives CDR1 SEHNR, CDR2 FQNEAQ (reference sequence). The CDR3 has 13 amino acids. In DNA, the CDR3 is TGTGCCAGCAGCTCCCCGAACATAAATGAGCAGTTCTTC. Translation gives CASSSPNINEQFF. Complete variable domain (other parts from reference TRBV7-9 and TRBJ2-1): DTGVSQNPRHKITKRGQNVTFRCDPISEHNRLYWYRQTLGQGPEFLTYFQNEAQLEKSRLLSDRFSAERPKGSFSTLEIQRTEQGDSAMYLCASSSPNINEQFFGPGTRLTVL.

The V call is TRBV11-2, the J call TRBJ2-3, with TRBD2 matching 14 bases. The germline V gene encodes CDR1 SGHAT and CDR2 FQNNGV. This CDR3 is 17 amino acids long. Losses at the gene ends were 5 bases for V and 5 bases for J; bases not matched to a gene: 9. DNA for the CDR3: TGTGCCAGCAGCCCAAGACAGGGGACTAGCGGGAGAGATACGCAGTATTTT. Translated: CASSPRQGTSGRDTQYF.

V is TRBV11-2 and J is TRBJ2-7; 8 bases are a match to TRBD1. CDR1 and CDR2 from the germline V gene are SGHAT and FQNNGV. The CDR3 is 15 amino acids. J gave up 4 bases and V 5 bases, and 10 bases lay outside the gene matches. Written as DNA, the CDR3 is TGTGCCAGCAGCACCTGGACAGGGACTTTTTACGAGCAGTACTTC. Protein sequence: CASSTWTGTFYEQYF.

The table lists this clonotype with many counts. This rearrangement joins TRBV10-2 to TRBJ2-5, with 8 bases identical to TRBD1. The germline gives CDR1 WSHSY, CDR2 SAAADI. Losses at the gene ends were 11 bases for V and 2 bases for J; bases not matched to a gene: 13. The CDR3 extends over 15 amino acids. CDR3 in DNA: TGCGCCGCCCGCAGGGGTCGACAGGGGCAAGAGACCCAGTACTTC. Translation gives CAARRGRQGQETQYF.

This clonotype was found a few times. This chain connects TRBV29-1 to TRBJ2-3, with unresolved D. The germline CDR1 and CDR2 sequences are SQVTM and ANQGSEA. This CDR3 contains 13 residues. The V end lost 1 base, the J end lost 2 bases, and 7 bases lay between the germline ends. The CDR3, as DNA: TGCAGCGTTGAAGGGAGAGCCACAGATACGCAGTATTTT. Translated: CSVEGRATDTQYF.

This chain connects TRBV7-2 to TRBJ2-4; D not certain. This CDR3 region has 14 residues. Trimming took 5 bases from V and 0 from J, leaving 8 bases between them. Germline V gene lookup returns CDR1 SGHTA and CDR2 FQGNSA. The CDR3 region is CASSRTLAKNIQYF. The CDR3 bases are TGTGCCAGCAGCCGCACCCTAGCCAAAAACATTCAGTACTTC.

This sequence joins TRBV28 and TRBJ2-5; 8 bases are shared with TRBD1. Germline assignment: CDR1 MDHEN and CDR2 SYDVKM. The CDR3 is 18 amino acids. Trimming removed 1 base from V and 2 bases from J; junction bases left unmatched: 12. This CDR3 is CASSLFLLRTGWQETQYF. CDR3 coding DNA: TGTGCCAGCAGTTTATTTCTACTTCGGACAGGGTGGCAAGAGACCCAGTACTTC. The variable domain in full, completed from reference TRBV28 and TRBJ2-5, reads DVKVTQSSRYLVKRTGEKVFLECVQDMDHENMFWYRQDPGLGLRLIYFSYDVKMKEKGDIPEGYSVSREKKERFSLILESASTNQTSMYLCASSLFLLRTGWQETQYFGPGTRLLVL.

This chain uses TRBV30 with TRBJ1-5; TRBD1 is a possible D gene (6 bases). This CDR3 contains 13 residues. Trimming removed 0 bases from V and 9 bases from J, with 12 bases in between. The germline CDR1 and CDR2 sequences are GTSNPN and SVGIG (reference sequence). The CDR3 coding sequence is TGTGCCTGGAGTGTGGGGGCCGCCTCGCCCCAGCATTTT. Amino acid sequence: CAWSVGAASPQHF.

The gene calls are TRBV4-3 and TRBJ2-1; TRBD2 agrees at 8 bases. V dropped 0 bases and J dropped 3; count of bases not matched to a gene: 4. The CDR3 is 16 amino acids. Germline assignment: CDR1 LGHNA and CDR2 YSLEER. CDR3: CASSQDPGRGYNEQFF. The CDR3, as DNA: TGCGCCAGCAGCCAAGATCCCGGGAGGGGCTACAATGAGCAGTTCTTC.